This T cell receptor beta chain comes out of a study of Graves' ophthalmopathy and Graves' hyperthyroidism. Notes on this clonotype: Antigen unknown.

V lost 6 bases and J 11 bases, leaving 19 bases between the germline ends. CDR3 length: 13 residues. Study-level results: Predictions made by the model for ophthalmopathy progression reached 70.59% sensitivity and less than 80% specificity. Also, most clonotypes expanded in the thyroid above 0.001 frequency appeared in blood.

Scientists amplified the TCR beta CDR3 regions from RNA transcripts. HTBI-primed first-round RT-PCR preceded second-round multiplex PCR. MiXCR, applied by TCRdb to the multiplex PCR reads, yields one record per CDR3 protein. In the table there are about 620,000 distinct CDR3 sequences, approximately 21% of which are singletons. PBMCs were isolated by Ficoll-Paque density gradient centrifugation, using roughly 10 ml of fresh peripheral blood as the starting material. This sequence was found in a woman aged 18-29 years with stable Graves' hyperthyroidism. Some clones in this sample may be carry-over from other donors' samples. The chain employs TRBV12-3 or TRBV12-4 and TRBJ1-1; unclear D gene. Specimen: peripheral blood. The CDR3 protein is CASSRIGPSHAFF. The CDR3, as DNA: TGTGCCAGCAGCCGAATTGGACCAAGTCATGCTTTCTTT.